The rows below give T cell receptor beta chains drawn from one sample of a study of shared clonotypes between healthy human individuals. Produced via immunoSEQ multiplex PCR; TCRdb's table is partial and in-frame only. The sample comprises around 2,100,000 clones, about 95% of which are singletons, and less than 1.5% rests with the top ten. Sequencing input: naive CD8+ T cells sorted from blood. The receptor set was obtained from a young man in good health. Each CDR3 is given without its conserved first and last residue. D genes are given only for firm matches. Clone size is given for some rows only: seen once, a few or many times, or a class if the clone is expanded.

CDR3aa: ASSLSTPYEQY
v_gene: TRBV5-1
d_gene: -
abundance: -

CDR3aa: ASNLPSEVGHSRSPLH
v_gene: TRBV2
d_gene: -
abundance: -

CDR3aa: ASSQDRVNNYGYT
v_gene: TRBV4-3
d_gene: -
abundance: -

CDR3aa: ATSRDLEGGTGANVLT
v_gene: TRBV15
d_gene: -
abundance: -

CDR3aa: ASLGVLGNTIY
v_gene: TRBV6-6
d_gene: -
abundance: -

CDR3aa: ASSLVARDEQY
v_gene: TRBV7-9
d_gene: -
abundance: -

CDR3aa: ASTQVGIQETQY
v_gene: TRBV7-9
d_gene: -
abundance: once

CDR3aa: ASSFMGEGVYEQY
v_gene: TRBV5-4
d_gene: TRBD2
abundance: -

CDR3aa: ASSLSGTEYNEQF
v_gene: TRBV9
d_gene: TRBD1
abundance: -

CDR3aa: ASSIGDVGGSDTQY
v_gene: TRBV5-1
d_gene: -
abundance: -

CDR3aa: ASSGWAGNTGELF
v_gene: TRBV28
d_gene: -
abundance: -

CDR3aa: ASSLGRPEQY
v_gene: TRBV7-9
d_gene: -
abundance: once

CDR3aa: ASSFNSGAYEQY
v_gene: TRBV5-1
d_gene: -
abundance: -

CDR3aa: ASSPQEGSIYGYT
v_gene: TRBV5-6
d_gene: -
abundance: -

CDR3aa: ASSLTGRVTYEQY
v_gene: TRBV28
d_gene: -
abundance: -

CDR3aa: ASTGALGDYGYT
v_gene: TRBV19
d_gene: -
abundance: -

CDR3aa: ASSLYTGGGPTGELF
v_gene: TRBV28
d_gene: TRBD2
abundance: -

CDR3aa: ASSDGQGAGGYT
v_gene: TRBV27
d_gene: TRBD1
abundance: -

CDR3aa: ASSQESGYYEQY
v_gene: TRBV4-1
d_gene: -
abundance: -

CDR3aa: ASSVSPDRTYEQY
v_gene: TRBV9
d_gene: -
abundance: -

CDR3aa: ASSPQGSNQPQH
v_gene: TRBV27
d_gene: -
abundance: -

CDR3aa: ASSSRDLTDTQY
v_gene: TRBV27
d_gene: -
abundance: -

CDR3aa: ASSLIRETPYEQY
v_gene: TRBV5-6
d_gene: -
abundance: once

CDR3aa: ASSYRLSYEQY
v_gene: TRBV6-5
d_gene: -
abundance: -

CDR3aa: ASSLGLAGGDTQY
v_gene: TRBV11-2
d_gene: TRBD2
abundance: -

CDR3aa: ASSSPRRDRWSYT
v_gene: TRBV11-2
d_gene: -
abundance: -

CDR3aa: ASSALGTENSNQPQH
v_gene: TRBV6-1
d_gene: TRBD1
abundance: -

CDR3aa: ASSVEQVSEAF
v_gene: TRBV9
d_gene: -
abundance: -

CDR3aa: ASSLEWGSTGELF
v_gene: TRBV7-9
d_gene: -
abundance: -

CDR3aa: ASSQVDGGELF
v_gene: TRBV4-3
d_gene: -
abundance: -

CDR3aa: ASSPGQGPSYNEQF
v_gene: TRBV7-9
d_gene: TRBD1
abundance: -

CDR3aa: ASSLSIPGFDTEAF
v_gene: TRBV27
d_gene: -
abundance: -

CDR3aa: ASSPGEDQPQH
v_gene: TRBV10-1
d_gene: -
abundance: few

CDR3aa: AWSVWAENQPQH
v_gene: TRBV30
d_gene: -
abundance: once

CDR3aa: ASSLTSGGPADTQY
v_gene: TRBV27
d_gene: TRBD2
abundance: -

CDR3aa: ASSVGDYGTDTQY
v_gene: TRBV9
d_gene: TRBD2
abundance: -

CDR3aa: ASSFEVGGNQPQH
v_gene: TRBV28
d_gene: -
abundance: -

CDR3aa: ASSLIGMEGTTEAF
v_gene: TRBV7-9
d_gene: -
abundance: -

CDR3aa: ASSLQASYEQY
v_gene: TRBV7-6
d_gene: -
abundance: once

CDR3aa: AWSVGWGRAPGELF
v_gene: TRBV30
d_gene: -
abundance: -

CDR3aa: ASSLQRRSTDTQY
v_gene: TRBV6-1
d_gene: -
abundance: once